The rows below give T cell receptor beta chains drawn from one sample of a study of spatial heterogeneity in lung cancer. MiXCR, run by TCRdb on the 5' RACE reads, gives a single entry per CDR3 protein. Here the sample spans tens of thousands of distinct CDR3 sequences, 5.5% to 8.5% being singletons. The sample consisted of PBMCs, taken at surgery. The source is a male donor with early-stage non-small cell lung cancer. CDR3s include the opening cysteine and the closing phenylalanine or tryptophan. D genes are given only for firm matches. Clone size, where shown, is once, few, many, or a class for clones that have expanded.

TGTGCCAGCAGTCCGCGCCGATCGGGGCCCAAGGAGACCCAGTACTTC	CASSPRRSGPKETQYF	NA	NA	TRBV12-3/TRBV12-4	TRBJ2-5
TGCGCCAGCAGCTCAAGACAGGGGGGAAACACCGGGGAGCTGTTTTTT	CASSSRQGGNTGELFF	many	TRBD1	TRBV5-1	TRBJ2-2
TGTGCCTGGAGTGTACTAGGACGGCTTCTGAACACTGAAGCTTTCTTT	CAWSVLGRLLNTEAFF	few	NA	TRBV30	TRBJ1-1
TGTGCCTGGAGTACGGGACAGCCCTCTGGGGCCAACGTCCTGACTTTC	CAWSTGQPSGANVLTF	NA	TRBD1	TRBV30	TRBJ2-6
TGTGCCAGCAGCCAAGATCTCGGCTATCCCTCCTACGAGCAGTACTTC	CASSQDLGYPSYEQYF	NA	NA	TRBV4-2	TRBJ2-7
TGTGCCAGCAGCACCGGCTTTGGGGGTGGTCAGCCCCAGCATTTT	CASSTGFGGGQPQHF	many	NA	TRBV5-6	TRBJ1-5
TGCAGTGCTAGGCGGGATAAGAGCACAGATACGCAGTATTTT	CSARRDKSTDTQYF	few	NA	TRBV20-1	TRBJ2-3
TGTGCCACCAGTGATTCTGGGTTCTCGAACACTGAAGCTTTCTTT	CATSDSGFSNTEAFF	many	NA	TRBV24-1	TRBJ1-1
TGTGCCAGCACAGGACTAGCGGGAGGCACCCAGCAGTTCTTC	CASTGLAGGTQQFF	NA	TRBD2	TRBV2	TRBJ2-1
TGTGCCAGCAGCTTAGCTGGGGGGGCCTTCAATGAGCAGTTCTTC	CASSLAGGAFNEQFF	NA	NA	TRBV7-2	TRBJ2-1
TGTGCCAGCAGCCAAGATCTGGCGGGGCTCGGGACCCAGTACTTC	CASSQDLAGLGTQYF	many	NA	TRBV14	TRBJ2-5
TGTGCCAGCTCCCAGGACAGTTACGAGCAGTACTTC	CASSQDSYEQYF	NA	NA	TRBV18	TRBJ2-7
TGTGCCAGCAGCTTAGCGGCGGATACAAGAAACACCATATATTTT	CASSLAADTRNTIYF	many	NA	TRBV7-2	TRBJ1-3
TGCAGTGCCTCGGGACATTCGGGTGAAAAACTGTTTTTT	CSASGHSGEKLFF	many	NA	TRBV20-1	TRBJ1-4
TGCAGTGCTATGGGGACAGGAAACGCCTACGAGCAGTACTTC	CSAMGTGNAYEQYF	NA	TRBD1	TRBV20-1	TRBJ2-7
TGTGCCAGCAGAGGATTGGTGGGGGGGGAGACCCAGTACTTC	CASRGLVGGETQYF	many	TRBD2	TRBV12-3/TRBV12-4	TRBJ2-5
TGTGCCAGCAGCCCCCAAACAGGGAACACTGAAGCTTTCTTT	CASSPQTGNTEAFF	many	NA	TRBV11-1	TRBJ1-1
TGTGCCAGCAGTTTCGGCACTGGTGGGCCCCAGCATTTT	CASSFGTGGPQHF	many	NA	TRBV27	TRBJ1-5
TGTGCCAGTACCTCATGGGGACAGGTGCACCACAATGAGCAGTTCTTC	CASTSWGQVHHNEQFF	few	TRBD1	TRBV19	TRBJ2-1
TGTGCCAGCAGCATCGGGCGATATAATTCACCCCTCCACTTT	CASSIGRYNSPLHF	few	NA	TRBV7-2	TRBJ1-6
TGCGCCAGCAGCCCTGGGACAGGCTCCTACGAGCAGTACTTC	CASSPGTGSYEQYF	NA	TRBD1	TRBV4-1	TRBJ2-7
TGTGCTAGTGGTTTACGGCGCGGGAACACCGGGGAGCTGTTTTTT	CASGLRRGNTGELFF	many	NA	TRBV12-5	TRBJ2-2
TGTGCCAGCATGCGATCTTGGGGTGGAAACTCTGGGGCCAACGTCCTGACTTTC	CASMRSWGGNSGANVLTF	many	NA	TRBV28	TRBJ2-6
TGTGCCATCAGTGTACAGGGGAACTATGGCTACACCTTC	CAISVQGNYGYTF	many	TRBD1	TRBV10-3	TRBJ1-2
TGTGCCAGCAGCTCGGGGGGGAAGGGTACCTACGAGCAGTACTTC	CASSSGGKGTYEQYF	NA	TRBD2	TRBV7-1	TRBJ2-7
TGTGCCAGCAGTTCTCCGGGACAGGGTTCCGAGACCCAGTACTTC	CASSSPGQGSETQYF	many	TRBD1	TRBV28	TRBJ2-5
TGCGCCAGCAGGAAGAACAGGGCCTACGAGCAGTACTTC	CASRKNRAYEQYF	many	NA	TRBV5-1	TRBJ2-7
TGCGCCAGCAGCCAGCCGGGGAGGAACACTGAAGCTTTCTTT	CASSQPGRNTEAFF	many	NA	TRBV5-1	TRBJ1-1
TGTGCCAGCAGCCTTACTAGCCGCACAGATACGCAGTATTTT	CASSLTSRTDTQYF	many	NA	TRBV27	TRBJ2-3
TGTGCCAGCAGCGGGGACAGTATCTATGGCTACACCTTC	CASSGDSIYGYTF	many	TRBD1	TRBV28	TRBJ1-2
TGCAGTGCTAGCCCCCGGGGGACTGTGAACACTGAAGCTTTCTTT	CSASPRGTVNTEAFF	few	NA	TRBV20-1	TRBJ1-1
TGCGCCAGCAGCCTCACAGGGTCCTACGAGCAGTACTTC	CASSLTGSYEQYF	medium-sized	NA	TRBV5-1	TRBJ2-7
TGTGCCAGCACAGTAGCGGGGTCCTACACCGGGGAGCTGTTTTTT	CASTVAGSYTGELFF	many	TRBD2	TRBV28	TRBJ2-2
TGTGCCACCAGTGATTTGGACAATCAGCCCCAGCATTTT	CATSDLDNQPQHF	many	NA	TRBV24-1	TRBJ1-5
TGTGCCAGCAGTTACTCGATTACAGGGCAAAAGGGAAAACTGTTTTTT	CASSYSITGQKGKLFF	NA	NA	TRBV6-5	TRBJ1-4
TGTGCCAGCATAGCAAACAGCCCAACTAATGAAAAACTGTTTTTT	CASIANSPTNEKLFF	many	NA	TRBV2	TRBJ1-4
TGTGCCAGCAGTTTAGGGGGTTACGAGCAGTACTTC	CASSLGGYEQYF	many	NA	TRBV28	TRBJ2-7
TGTGCCACCAGCACCATTCGGGGTTTCGAAGCTTTCTTT	CATSTIRGFEAFF	many	NA	TRBV15	TRBJ1-1
TGTGCCAGCAGCTTAGAGGTGGCGGTCTATGGCTACACCTTC	CASSLEVAVYGYTF	medium-sized	NA	TRBV11-2	TRBJ1-2
TGCGCCAGCAGCTTGGCCGGCAGGAGGGAAAAACTGTTTTTT	CASSLAGRREKLFF	many	NA	TRBV5-1	TRBJ1-4
TGTGCCAGCAGCCCTAGACAGTCGGACATTCAGTACTTC	CASSPRQSDIQYF	medium-sized	NA	TRBV7-9	TRBJ2-4
TGCGCCAGCAGCTGGAAGGACGGAAGCTCCTACAATGAGCAGTTCTTC	CASSWKDGSSYNEQFF	many	NA	TRBV5-1	TRBJ2-1
TGCAGTGCTAGAGGGACGGCCTCCTACGAGCAGTACTTC	CSARGTASYEQYF	few	NA	TRBV20-1	TRBJ2-7
TGTGCCAGCGGAACAGGGAGGGGTGGCTCTAACTATGGCTACACCTTC	CASGTGRGGSNYGYTF	many	NA	TRBV6-5	TRBJ1-2
TGTGCCAGCAGTATCAGCGGGAGCTGGAACATTCAGTACTTC	CASSISGSWNIQYF	many	TRBD2	TRBV5-6	TRBJ2-4
TGTGCCAGCAGCTTACGGGGCCAGCGGCCCCAGCATTTT	CASSLRGQRPQHF	NA	NA	TRBV7-4	TRBJ1-5
TGCAGTGCTAGCAGGGGAAAAGCCGGCTACACCTTC	CSASRGKAGYTF	many	NA	TRBV20-1	TRBJ1-2
TGTGCCAGCAGCCCCGGGAGGGCAGCCTCAACTAATGAAAAACTGTTTTTT	CASSPGRAASTNEKLFF	few	NA	TRBV14	TRBJ1-4
TGTGCCAGTGGCGGTGGCGGGAGAGGTGTTGGAGATACGCAGTATTTT	CASGGGGRGVGDTQYF	few	TRBD2	TRBV12-3/TRBV12-4	TRBJ2-3